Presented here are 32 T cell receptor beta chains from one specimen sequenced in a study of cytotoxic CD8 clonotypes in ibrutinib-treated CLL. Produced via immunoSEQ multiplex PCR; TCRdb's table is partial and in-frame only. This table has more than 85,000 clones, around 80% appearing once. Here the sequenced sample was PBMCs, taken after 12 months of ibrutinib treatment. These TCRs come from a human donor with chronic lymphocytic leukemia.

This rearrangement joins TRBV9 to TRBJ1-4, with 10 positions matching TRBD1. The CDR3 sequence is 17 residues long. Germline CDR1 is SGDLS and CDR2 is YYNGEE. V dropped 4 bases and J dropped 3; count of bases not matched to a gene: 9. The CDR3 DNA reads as TGTGCCAGCAGCATAAGGACAGGGGGAGAGGCTAATGAAAAACTGTTTTTT. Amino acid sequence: CASSIRTGGEANEKLFF.

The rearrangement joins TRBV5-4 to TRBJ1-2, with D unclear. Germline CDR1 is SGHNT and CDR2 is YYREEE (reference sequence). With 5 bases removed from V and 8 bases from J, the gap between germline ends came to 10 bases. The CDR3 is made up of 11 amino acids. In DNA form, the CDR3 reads TGTGCCAGCAGAGACGATGTCGGCTACACCTTC. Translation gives CASRDDVGYTF.

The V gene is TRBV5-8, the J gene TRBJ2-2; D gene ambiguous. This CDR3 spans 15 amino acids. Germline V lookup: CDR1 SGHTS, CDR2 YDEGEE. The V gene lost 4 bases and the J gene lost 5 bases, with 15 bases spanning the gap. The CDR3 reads CASSLRTRKTGELFF. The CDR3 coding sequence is TGTGCCAGCAGCCTCAGGACCCGAAAAACCGGGGAGCTGTTTTTT.

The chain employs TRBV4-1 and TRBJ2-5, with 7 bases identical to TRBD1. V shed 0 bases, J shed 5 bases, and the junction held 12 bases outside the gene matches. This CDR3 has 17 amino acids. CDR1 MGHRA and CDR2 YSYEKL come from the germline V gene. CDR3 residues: CASSQDSRQGRSETQYF. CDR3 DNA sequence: TGCGCCAGCAGCCAAGATTCCCGACAGGGAAGGTCGGAGACCCAGTACTTC.

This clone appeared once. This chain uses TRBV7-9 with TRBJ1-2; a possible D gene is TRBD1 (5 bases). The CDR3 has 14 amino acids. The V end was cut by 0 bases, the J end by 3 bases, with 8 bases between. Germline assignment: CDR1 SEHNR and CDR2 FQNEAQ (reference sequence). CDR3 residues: CASSLAGTDYGYTF. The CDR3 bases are TGTGCCAGCAGCTTAGCCGGGACGGACTATGGCTACACCTTC.

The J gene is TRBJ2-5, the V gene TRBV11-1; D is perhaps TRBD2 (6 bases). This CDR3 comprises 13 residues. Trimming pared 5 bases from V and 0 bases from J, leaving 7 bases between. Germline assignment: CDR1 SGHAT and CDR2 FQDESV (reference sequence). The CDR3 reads CASSRGNQETQYF. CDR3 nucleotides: TGTGCCAGCAGCCGGGGGAACCAAGAGACCCAGTACTTC.

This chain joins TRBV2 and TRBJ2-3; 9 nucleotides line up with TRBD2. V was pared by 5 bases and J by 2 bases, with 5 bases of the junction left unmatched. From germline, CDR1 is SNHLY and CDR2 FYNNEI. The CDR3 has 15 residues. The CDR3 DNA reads TGTGCCAGCAGTACGGGACTAGCCGACACAGATACGCAGTATTTT. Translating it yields CASSTGLADTDTQYF.

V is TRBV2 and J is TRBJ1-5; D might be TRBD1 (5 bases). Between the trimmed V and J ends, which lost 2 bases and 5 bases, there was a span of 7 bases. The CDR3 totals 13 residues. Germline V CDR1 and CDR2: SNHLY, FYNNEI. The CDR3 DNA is TGTGCCAGCAGTGAAATGGGGGATCAGCCCCAGCATTTT. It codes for CASSEMGDQPQHF.

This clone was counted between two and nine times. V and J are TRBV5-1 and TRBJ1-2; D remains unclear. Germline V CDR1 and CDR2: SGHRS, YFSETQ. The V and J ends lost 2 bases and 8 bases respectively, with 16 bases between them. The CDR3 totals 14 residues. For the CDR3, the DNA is TGCGCCAGCAGCTTACCCTCCGAAAAACAAGGCTACACCTTC. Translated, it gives CASSLPSEKQGYTF.

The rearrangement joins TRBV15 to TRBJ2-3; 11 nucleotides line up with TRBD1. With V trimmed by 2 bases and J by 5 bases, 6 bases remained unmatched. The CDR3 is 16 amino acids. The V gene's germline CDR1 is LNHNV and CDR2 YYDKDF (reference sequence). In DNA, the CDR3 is TGTGCCACCAGCAGACTCGGACAGGGGGCGGGAGATACGCAGTATTTT. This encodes CATSRLGQGAGDTQYF.

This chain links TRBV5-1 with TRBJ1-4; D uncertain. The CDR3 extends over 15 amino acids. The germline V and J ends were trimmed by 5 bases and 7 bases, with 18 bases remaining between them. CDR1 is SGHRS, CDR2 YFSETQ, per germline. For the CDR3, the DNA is TGCGCCAGCAGGTCGGGAGCGCAATTTATTGAAAAACTGTTTTTT. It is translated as CASRSGAQFIEKLFF.

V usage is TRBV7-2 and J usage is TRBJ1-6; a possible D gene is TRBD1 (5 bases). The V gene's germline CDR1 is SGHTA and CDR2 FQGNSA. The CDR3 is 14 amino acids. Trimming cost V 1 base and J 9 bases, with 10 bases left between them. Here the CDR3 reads CASSLGDGISPLHF. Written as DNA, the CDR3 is TGTGCCAGCAGCTTAGGGGACGGGATTTCACCCCTCCACTTT. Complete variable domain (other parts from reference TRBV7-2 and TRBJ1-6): GAGVSQSPSNKVTEKGKDVELRCDPISGHTALYWYRQSLGQGLEFLIYFQGNSAPDKSGLPSDRFSAERTGGSVSTLTIQRTQQEDSAVYLCASSLGDGISPLHFGNGTRLTVT.

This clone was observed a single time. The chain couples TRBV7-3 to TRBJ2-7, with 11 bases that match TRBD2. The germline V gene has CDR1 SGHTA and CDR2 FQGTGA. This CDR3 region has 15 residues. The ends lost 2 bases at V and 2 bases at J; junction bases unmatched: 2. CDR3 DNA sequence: TGTGCCAGCAGCTTAGGGACTAGCGGAACCTACGAGCAGTACTTC. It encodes CASSLGTSGTYEQYF.

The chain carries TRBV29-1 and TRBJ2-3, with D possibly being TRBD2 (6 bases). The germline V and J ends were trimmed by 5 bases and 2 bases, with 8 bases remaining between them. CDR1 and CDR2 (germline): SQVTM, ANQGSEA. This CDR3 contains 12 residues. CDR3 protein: CSVRLVTDTQYF. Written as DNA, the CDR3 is TGCAGCGTTAGACTAGTCACAGATACGCAGTATTTT.

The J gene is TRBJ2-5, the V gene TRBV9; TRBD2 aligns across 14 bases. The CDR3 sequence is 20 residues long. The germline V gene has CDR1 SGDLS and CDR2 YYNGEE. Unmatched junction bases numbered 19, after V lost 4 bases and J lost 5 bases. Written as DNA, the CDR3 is TGTGCCAGCAGCTCCCCGGGAGGACTAGCGGGGGGATGGAGTCCGGAGACCCAGTACTTC. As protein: CASSSPGGLAGGWSPETQYF.

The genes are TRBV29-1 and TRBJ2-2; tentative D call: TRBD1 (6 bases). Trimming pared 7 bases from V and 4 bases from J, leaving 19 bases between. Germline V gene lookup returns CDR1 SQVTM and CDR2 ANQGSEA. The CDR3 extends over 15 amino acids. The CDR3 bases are TGCAGCGGAGGGCGAGGGGGAAGGGGCACCGGGGAGCTGTTTTTT. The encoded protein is CSGGRGGRGTGELFF.

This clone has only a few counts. The CDR3 sequence: CASSAGPLETQYF. The CDR3 bases are TGTGCCAGCAGTGCGGGACCGCTAGAGACCCAGTACTTC. The chain uses TRBV27 and TRBJ2-5; D perhaps matches TRBD2 (6 bases). Germline V gene lookup returns CDR1 MNHEY and CDR2 SMNVEV (reference sequence). This CDR3 comprises 13 residues. The V and J ends lost 5 bases and 4 bases respectively, with 11 bases between them.

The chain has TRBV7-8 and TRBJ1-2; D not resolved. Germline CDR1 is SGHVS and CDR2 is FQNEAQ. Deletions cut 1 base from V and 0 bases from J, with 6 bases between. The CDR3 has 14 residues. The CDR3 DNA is TGTGCCAGCAGCTTAGATATAGCTAACTATGGCTACACCTTC. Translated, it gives CASSLDIANYGYTF. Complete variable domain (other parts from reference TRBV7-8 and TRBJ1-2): GAGVSQSPRYKVAKRGQDVALRCDPISGHVSLFWYQQALGQGPEFLTYFQNEAQLDKSGLPSDRFFAERPEGSVSTLKIQRTQQEDSAVYLCASSLDIANYGYTFGSGTRLTVV.

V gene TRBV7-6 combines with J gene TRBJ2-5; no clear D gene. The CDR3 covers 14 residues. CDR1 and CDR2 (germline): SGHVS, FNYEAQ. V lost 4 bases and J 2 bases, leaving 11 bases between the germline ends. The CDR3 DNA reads TGTGCCAGCAGCTCCCAAACTACTCAAGAGACCCAGTACTTC. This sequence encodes CASSSQTTQETQYF. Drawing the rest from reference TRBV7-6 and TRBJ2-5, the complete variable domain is GAGVSQSPRYKVTKRGQDVALRCDPISGHVSLYWYRQALGQGPEFLTYFNYEAQQDKSGLPNDRFSAERPEGSISTLTIQRTEQRDSAMYRCASSSQTTQETQYFGPGTRLLVL.

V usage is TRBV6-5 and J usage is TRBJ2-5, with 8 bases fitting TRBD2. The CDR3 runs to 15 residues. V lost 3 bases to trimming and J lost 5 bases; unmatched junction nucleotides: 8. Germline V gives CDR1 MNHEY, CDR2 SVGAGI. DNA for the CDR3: TGTGCCAGCAGTTATAATGGTCGGGGGGGGGAGACCCAGTACTTC. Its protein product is CASSYNGRGGETQYF.

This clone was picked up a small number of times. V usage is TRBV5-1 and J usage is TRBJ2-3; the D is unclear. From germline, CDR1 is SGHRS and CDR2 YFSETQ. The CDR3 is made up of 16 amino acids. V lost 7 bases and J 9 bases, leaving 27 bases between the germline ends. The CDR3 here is CASRLGQDPRSSTQYF. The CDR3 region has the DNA TGCGCCAGCCGCCTTGGCCAGGACCCGCGGTCGTCCACGCAGTATTTT. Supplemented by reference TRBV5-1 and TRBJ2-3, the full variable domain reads KAGVTQTPRYLIKTRGQQVTLSCSPISGHRSVSWYQQTPGQGLQFLFEYFSETQRNKGNFPGRFSGRQFSNSRSEMNVSTLELGDSALYLCASRLGQDPRSSTQYFGPGTRLTVL.

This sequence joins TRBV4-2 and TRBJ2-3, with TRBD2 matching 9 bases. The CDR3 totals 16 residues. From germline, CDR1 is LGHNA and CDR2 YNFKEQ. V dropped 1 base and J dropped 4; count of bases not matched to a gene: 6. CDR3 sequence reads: CASSQARGGPSDTQYF. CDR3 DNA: TGTGCCAGCAGCCAAGCGCGGGGGGGGCCTTCAGATACGCAGTATTTT.

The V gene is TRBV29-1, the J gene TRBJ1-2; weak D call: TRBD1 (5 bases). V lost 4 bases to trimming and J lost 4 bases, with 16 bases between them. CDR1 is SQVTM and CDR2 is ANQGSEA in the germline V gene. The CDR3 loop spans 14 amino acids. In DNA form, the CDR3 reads TGCAGCGTTGTAGGGGACCGCTCCGGCTATGGCTACACCTTC. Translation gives CSVVGDRSGYGYTF.

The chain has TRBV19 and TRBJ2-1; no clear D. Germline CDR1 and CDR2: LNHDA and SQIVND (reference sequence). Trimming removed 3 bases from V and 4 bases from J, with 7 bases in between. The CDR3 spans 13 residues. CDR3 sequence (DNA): TGTGCCAGTAGTATCAGGCTGTACAATGAGCAGTTCTTC. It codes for CASSIRLYNEQFF.

CDR3 amino acids: CASLSPGWGTEAFF. CDR3 nucleotide sequence: TGTGCCAGCCTGTCTCCGGGATGGGGCACTGAAGCTTTCTTT. V and J are TRBV28 and TRBJ1-1, with D hard to call. The CDR3 is 14 residues long. Germline V gene lookup returns CDR1 MDHEN and CDR2 SYDVKM. The germline V and J ends were trimmed by 8 bases and 4 bases, with 17 bases remaining between them.

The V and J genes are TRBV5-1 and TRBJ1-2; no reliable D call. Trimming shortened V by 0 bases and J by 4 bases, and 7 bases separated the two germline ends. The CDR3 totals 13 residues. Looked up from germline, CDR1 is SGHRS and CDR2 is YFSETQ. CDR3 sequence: CASSLAESYGYTF. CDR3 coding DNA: TGCGCCAGCAGCTTGGCGGAGAGCTATGGCTACACCTTC.

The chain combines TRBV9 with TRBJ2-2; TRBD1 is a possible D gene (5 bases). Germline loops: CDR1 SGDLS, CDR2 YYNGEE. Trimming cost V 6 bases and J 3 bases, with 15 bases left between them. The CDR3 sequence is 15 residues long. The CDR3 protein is CASNPIGADTGELFF. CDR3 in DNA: TGTGCCAGCAACCCCATAGGGGCGGACACCGGGGAGCTGTTTTTT. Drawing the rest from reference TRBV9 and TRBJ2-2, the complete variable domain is DSGVTQTPKHLITATGQRVTLRCSPRSGDLSVYWYQQSLDQGLQFLIQYYNGEERAKGNILERFSAQQFPDLHSELNLSSLELGDSALYFCASNPIGADTGELFFGEGSRLTVL.

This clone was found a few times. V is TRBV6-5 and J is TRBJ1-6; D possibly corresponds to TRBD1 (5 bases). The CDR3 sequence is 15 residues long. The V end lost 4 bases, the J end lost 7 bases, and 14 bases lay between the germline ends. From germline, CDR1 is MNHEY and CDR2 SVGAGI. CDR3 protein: CASSWLGGGNSPLHF. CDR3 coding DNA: TGTGCCAGCAGTTGGCTCGGGGGGGGAAATTCACCCCTCCACTTT.

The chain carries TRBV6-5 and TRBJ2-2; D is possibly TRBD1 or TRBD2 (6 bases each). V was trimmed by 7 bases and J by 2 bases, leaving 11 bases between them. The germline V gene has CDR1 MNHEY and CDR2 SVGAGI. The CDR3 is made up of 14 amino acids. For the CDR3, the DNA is TGTGCCAGCAAGCCGGGGGCCAACACCGGGGAGCTGTTTTTT. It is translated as CASKPGANTGELFF.

The DNA of the CDR3 is TGTGCCAGCAGCCGAGACAGGGGTCCAGATACGCAGTATTTT. Amino acid sequence: CASSRDRGPDTQYF. The rearrangement uses TRBV11-2 and TRBJ2-3, with TRBD1 identical over 8 bases. Trimming cost V 5 bases and J 4 bases; bases outside gene matches: 5. The CDR3 has 14 residues. Germline CDR1 SGHAT, CDR2 FQNNGV.

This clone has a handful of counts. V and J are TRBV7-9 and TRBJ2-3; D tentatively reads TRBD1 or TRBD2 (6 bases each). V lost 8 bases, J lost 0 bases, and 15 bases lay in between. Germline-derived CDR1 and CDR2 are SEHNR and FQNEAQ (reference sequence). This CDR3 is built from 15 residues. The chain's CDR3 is CASFSPGASTDTQYF. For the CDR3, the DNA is TGTGCCAGCTTCTCGCCGGGGGCGAGCACAGATACGCAGTATTTT.

CDR3 nucleotide sequence: TGTGCCTGGGGCCGGGGGGCAGTTCAAGAGACCCAGTACTTC. It is translated as CAWGRGAVQETQYF. The V and J genes are TRBV30 and TRBJ2-5; possibly TRBD2 for D (7 bases). The V end was cut by 5 bases, the J end by 2 bases, with 15 bases between. The CDR3 has 14 residues. From germline, CDR1 is GTSNPN and CDR2 SVGIG (reference sequence).